These 23 T cell receptor beta chains originate from one sample sequenced in a study of response to subunit inactivated influenza vaccine. TCRdb re-called the RT-PCR reads with MiXCR, one entry per CDR3 protein. The data show hundreds of thousands of distinct CDR3 sequences, 10% to 15% seen once. This material consisted of PBMCs from blood, taken 45 days after vaccination. Receptors were obtained from a man aged 50 to 59 who received an inactivated influenza vaccine.

This clonotype was found many times. The chain has TRBV29-1 and TRBJ2-1; 11 nucleotides align to TRBD2. Germline V gives CDR1 SQVTM, CDR2 ANQGSEA. V was clipped by 1 base and J by 7 bases; unmatched bases: 6. There are 15 residues in the CDR3. The CDR3 DNA sequence: TGCAGCGTTGAAGCGATTAGCGGGAGGGGTAATGAGCAGTTCTTC. Translation: CSVEAISGRGNEQFF.

The sample holds a few counts of this clonotype. V and J are TRBV25-1 and TRBJ2-7; TRBD1 might be the D (6 bases). CDR3 length: 15 residues. Per germline, CDR1 MGHDK and CDR2 SYGVNS. The germline V and J ends were trimmed by 3 bases and 2 bases, with 14 bases remaining between them. For the CDR3, the DNA is TGTGCCAGCAGTGAGGGCGACGGGACACCCTACGAGCAGTACTTC. The encoded protein is CASSEGDGTPYEQYF.

This clonotype was detected a few times. This sequence joins TRBV7-8 and TRBJ2-3; 7 bases line up with TRBD2. Germline assignment: CDR1 SGHVS and CDR2 FQNEAQ. V shed 0 bases and J 6 bases; nucleotides not matched to a gene: 3. The CDR3 runs 14 residues. CDR3 residues: CASSLARDYDTQYF. CDR3 in DNA: TGTGCCAGCAGCTTAGCGCGGGACTATGATACGCAGTATTTT.

The chain employs TRBV5-6 and TRBJ1-2; D is unclear. Germline CDR1 and CDR2: SGHDT and YYEEEE. Trimming stripped 4 bases from V and 1 base from J, with 11 bases between. CDR3 length equals 14 residues. CDR3 protein: CASSRPQNNYGYTF. For the CDR3, the DNA is TGTGCCAGCAGCCGTCCGCAAAATAACTATGGCTACACCTTC.

The chain has TRBV7-6 and TRBJ2-5; D perhaps matches TRBD2 (6 bases). The CDR3 consists of 13 residues. Germline CDR1 and CDR2: SGHVS and FNYEAQ. Trimming removed 4 bases from V and 5 bases from J, with 11 bases in between. The CDR3 spells CASSYGGYETQYF. The CDR3 coding sequence is TGTGCCAGCAGCTATGGGGGGTACGAGACCCAGTACTTC.

The gene calls are TRBV5-1 and TRBJ2-5, with 12 bases identical to TRBD2. Losses at the gene ends were 2 bases for V and 2 bases for J; bases not matched to a gene: 10. This CDR3 is built from 18 residues. From germline, CDR1 is SGHRS and CDR2 YFSETQ. The CDR3 is CASSFPLAGGHKQETQYF. In nucleotides, the CDR3 is TGCGCCAGCAGCTTCCCTCTAGCGGGAGGGCATAAACAAGAGACCCAGTACTTC.

A few counts support this clonotype. The J gene is TRBJ2-4, the V gene TRBV7-8, with 14 bases fitting TRBD2. V shed 4 bases and J 1 base; nucleotides not matched to a gene: 9. This CDR3 contains 19 residues. CDR1 is SGHVS, CDR2 FQNEAQ, per germline. CDR3 region: CASSSLTSGRASAKNIQYF. Written as DNA, the CDR3 is TGTGCCAGCAGCTCCTTGACTAGCGGGAGGGCCTCGGCCAAAAACATTCAGTACTTC.

In this sample, this clonotype turned up a few times. The rearrangement uses TRBV12-3 or TRBV12-4 and TRBJ2-7; no reliable D call. The CDR3 covers 13 residues. Trimming took 7 bases from V and 2 from J, leaving 12 bases between them. CDR3 amino acids: CASTPTGPYEQYF. In DNA, the CDR3 is TGTGCCAGCACCCCTACTGGCCCCTACGAGCAGTACTTC.

The gene calls are TRBV11-3 and TRBJ2-1; no reliable D call. CDR3 length: 13 residues. The germline CDR1 and CDR2 sequences are SGHNT and YENEEA. Trimming took off 1 base at V and 8 bases at J, with 9 bases between the two ends. CDR3 sequence: CASSLGLWDEQFF. In nucleotides, the CDR3 is TGTGCCAGCAGCTTAGGTCTGTGGGATGAGCAGTTCTTC.

This clonotype was seen a few times. The chain is built from TRBV11-3 and TRBJ2-3; a possible D gene is TRBD2 (5 bases). Germline V CDR1 and CDR2: SGHNT, YENEEA. The ends were cut back, 8 bases at V and 2 bases at J, with 11 bases in the middle. CDR3 size: 13 residues. DNA for the CDR3: TGTGCCAGCGGGAGAGTAGCCACAGATACGCAGTATTTT. Its protein is CASGRVATDTQYF.

Only a few counts were recorded for this clonotype. The J gene is TRBJ1-3, the V gene TRBV29-1; D remains unclear. Germline CDR1 is SQVTM and CDR2 is ANQGSEA. The CDR3 runs 12 residues. V gave up 7 bases and J gave up 0 bases, with 7 bases separating them. CDR3 in amino acids: CSAAHSGNTIYF. DNA of the CDR3: TGCAGCGCTGCTCACTCTGGAAACACCATATATTTT.

This clonotype was detected ten times or more. This chain links TRBV12-3 or TRBV12-4 with TRBJ2-7, with D tentatively TRBD1 (5 bases). Trimming shortened V by 3 bases and J by 4 bases, and 19 bases separated the two germline ends. The CDR3 has 16 amino acids. The CDR3 sequence: CASSFSPLGKGYEQYF. CDR3 nucleotide sequence: TGTGCCAGCAGTTTTTCCCCCCTAGGAAAGGGGTACGAGCAGTACTTC.

The chain joins TRBV6-1 to TRBJ1-1; 8 bases agree with TRBD1. This CDR3 has 13 residues. J lost 8 bases, V lost 3 bases, and 5 bases had no gene match. Germline assignment: CDR1 MNHNS and CDR2 SASEGT. As DNA, the CDR3 is TGTGCCAGCAGTGAGTCAGGGGGCGCGGAAGCTTTCTTT. This sequence encodes CASSESGGAEAFF.

This clonotype was counted many times. The chain has TRBV24-1 and TRBJ2-3; a weak D match, TRBD2 (5 bases). The CDR3 contains 16 residues. V was pared by 0 bases and J by 3 bases, with 12 bases between. Germline values: CDR1 KGHDR, CDR2 SFDVKD. CDR3 coding DNA: TGTGCCACCAGTGATTTGTCTAGCAAGGATACAGATACGCAGTATTTT. Translated, it gives CATSDLSSKDTDTQYF.

The rearrangement uses TRBV2 and TRBJ2-3; D might be TRBD1 (5 bases). CDR3 length: 14 amino acids. V shed 6 bases and J shed 2 bases, with 12 bases lying between them. Germline CDR1 SNHLY, CDR2 FYNNEI. The CDR3 region has the DNA TGTGCCAGCAGGGAGACAGTAAACACAGATACGCAGTATTTT. Protein product: CASRETVNTDTQYF.

The J gene is TRBJ2-1, the V gene TRBV7-8, with 13 bases lining up with TRBD2. In germline, CDR1 is SGHVS, CDR2 FQNEAQ. V lost 7 bases, J lost 6 bases, and 12 bases stayed unmatched. The CDR3 runs 17 residues. The CDR3 loop is CASKRLAGGRGTNEQFF. In nucleotides, the CDR3 is TGTGCCAGCAAACGACTAGCGGGGGGCCGAGGGACCAATGAGCAGTTCTTC.

There are a few counts of this clonotype. The rearrangement links TRBV7-2 to TRBJ1-6; D call uncertain. Per the germline V gene, CDR1 is SGHTA and CDR2 is FQGNSA. Trimming took 5 bases from V and 6 from J, leaving 17 bases between them. The CDR3 runs to 16 residues. The CDR3 region is CASSPQHPPFNSPLHF. CDR3 sequence (DNA): TGTGCCAGCAGCCCGCAGCACCCTCCTTTTAATTCACCCCTCCACTTT. Based on the CDR3 plus reference TRBV7-2 and TRBJ1-6, the full variable domain is GAGVSQSPSNKVTEKGKDVELRCDPISGHTALYWYRQSLGQGLEFLIYFQGNSAPDKSGLPSDRFSAERTGGSVSTLTIQRTQQEDSAVYLCASSPQHPPFNSPLHFGNGTRLTVT.

DNA for the CDR3: TGTGCCAGCAGCTTAGGGCTGGAGAAAGCCAAAAACATTCAGTACTTC. Encoded protein: CASSLGLEKAKNIQYF. This sequence joins TRBV13 and TRBJ2-4; D remains ambiguous. The CDR3 spans 16 residues. Germline V gene sequence: CDR1 PRHDT, CDR2 FYEKMQ (reference sequence). Trimming cost V 0 bases and J 0 bases, with 9 bases left between them.

V usage is TRBV10-3 and J usage is TRBJ2-2; D may match TRBD1 or TRBD2 (6 bases each). The V and J ends lost 6 bases and 1 base respectively, with 9 bases between them. Germline values: CDR1 ENHRY, CDR2 SYGVKD. The CDR3 has 14 amino acids. Written as DNA, the CDR3 is TGTGCCATCAGGGGGGGACAGAACACCGGGGAGCTGTTTTTT. It yields the protein CAIRGGQNTGELFF.

This chain uses TRBV11-1 with TRBJ2-1, with D possibly being TRBD1 (6 bases). Germline-derived CDR1 and CDR2 are SGHAT and FQDESV (reference sequence). Trimming stripped 5 bases from V and 9 bases from J, with 32 bases between. The CDR3 is 19 amino acids. This chain's CDR3 is CASSLRAPVAWTAFFEQFF. Here the CDR3 DNA reads TGTGCCAGCAGCCTTAGAGCCCCGGTAGCCTGGACAGCCTTTTTTGAGCAGTTCTTC. Supplemented by reference TRBV11-1 and TRBJ2-1, the full variable domain reads EAEVAQSPRYKITEKSQAVAFWCDPISGHATLYWYRQILGQGPELLVQFQDESVVDDSQLPKDRFSAERLKGVDSTLKIQPAELGDSAMYLCASSLRAPVAWTAFFEQFFGPGTRLTVL.

The CDR3, as DNA: TGTGCCAGCAGCCCCCTGAACCCGCTAGCGGGAGGATGGGCGGGAGAGACCCAGTACTTC. Translation gives CASSPLNPLAGGWAGETQYF. This chain links TRBV11-2 with TRBJ2-5; 11 nucleotides agree with TRBD2. The CDR3 totals 20 residues. Per the germline V gene, CDR1 is SGHAT and CDR2 is FQNNGV. V lost 5 bases, J lost 4 bases, and 21 bases stayed unmatched. Variable domain in full (rest from reference TRBV11-2 and TRBJ2-5): EAGVAQSPRYKIIEKRQSVAFWCNPISGHATLYWYQQILGQGPKLLIQFQNNGVVDDSQLPKDRFSAERLKGVDSTLKIQPAKLEDSAVYLCASSPLNPLAGGWAGETQYFGPGTRLLVL.

The V gene is TRBV20-1, the J gene TRBJ1-6; 10 nucleotides match TRBD1. V lost 2 bases, J lost 9 bases, and 7 bases stayed unmatched. Germline V CDR1 and CDR2: DFQATT, SNEGSKA (reference sequence). This CDR3 is built from 15 residues. CDR3 residues: CSARTGDRGSSPLHF. As DNA, the CDR3 is TGCAGTGCTAGAACAGGGGACAGGGGATCTTCACCCCTCCACTTT.

In its sample, this clonotype was seen a few times. The chain is built from TRBV28 and TRBJ2-3, with a tentative D call TRBD1 (6 bases). V was shortened by 6 bases and J by 2 bases, with 12 bases between the two germline ends. The germline gives CDR1 MDHEN, CDR2 SYDVKM. CDR3 length: 14 residues. The CDR3 loop reads CASRAGQNTDTQYF. CDR3 bases: TGTGCCAGCAGGGCCGGACAGAACACAGATACGCAGTATTTT.